Each of the 17 T cell receptor beta chains below was sequenced from the same sample in a study of blood T cell repertoires in COVID-19. Method: immunoSEQ multiplex PCR; TCRdb's copy keeps in-frame clones and lacks some. The repertoire includes 150,000 to 200,000 clones, around four fifths of them detected once, and approximately 5.4% sits in the top ten. Specimen: peripheral blood. The receptors shown here come from a woman between 25 and 40 years old with acute or convalescent COVID-19.

The chain carries TRBV6-6 and TRBJ1-1, with 9 bases identical to TRBD1. CDR1 and CDR2 (germline): MNHNY, SVGAGI (reference sequence). With 0 bases clipped from V and 4 bases from J, the junction kept 3 bases outside the gene matches. This CDR3 spans 15 amino acids. The CDR3 DNA is TGTGCCAGCAGTTACTCGGCGACAGGGGGCACTGAAGCTTTCTTT. Protein sequence: CASSYSATGGTEAFF.

The V and J genes are TRBV28 and TRBJ1-2, with TRBD1 matching over 12 bases. V was clipped by 7 bases and J by 2 bases; unmatched bases: 8. Germline V gene lookup returns CDR1 MDHEN and CDR2 SYDVKM. This CDR3 has 16 residues. The CDR3 DNA follows: TGTGCCAGCACGAGGCCGGGACAGGGGGCGAACTATGGCTACACCTTC. Translation gives CASTRPGQGANYGYTF.

The chain combines TRBV19 with TRBJ1-2; unclear D gene. This CDR3 has 14 residues. Germline V CDR1 and CDR2: LNHDA, SQIVND (reference sequence). Trimming pared 6 bases from V and 4 bases from J, leaving 15 bases between. The CDR3: CASRVAGIGYGYTF. The CDR3 nucleotides are TGTGCCAGTAGAGTCGCCGGGATTGGCTATGGCTACACCTTC.

In this sample, this clone turned up once. The chain carries TRBV5-6 and TRBJ1-2, with 10 nucleotides matching TRBD1. CDR1 is SGHDT and CDR2 is YYEEEE in the germline V gene. V was clipped by 2 bases and J by 6 bases; unmatched bases: 1. The CDR3 has 13 amino acids. The CDR3 loop reads CASSFGTGDGYTF. The DNA for the CDR3 is TGTGCCAGCAGCTTCGGGACAGGGGATGGCTACACCTTC. The variable domain in full, with the rest retrieved from reference TRBV5-6 and TRBJ1-2, is DAGVTQSPTHLIKTRGQQVTLRCSPKSGHDTVSWYQQALGQGPQFIFQYYEEEERQRGNFPDRFSGHQFPNYSSELNVNALLLGDSALYLCASSFGTGDGYTFGSGTRLTVV.

This chain links TRBV24-1 with TRBJ1-2; 7 nucleotides line up with TRBD1. The ends lost 3 bases at V and 3 bases at J; junction bases unmatched: 6. The germline gives CDR1 KGHDR, CDR2 SFDVKD. The CDR3 totals 15 residues. CDR3 sequence: CATSDPTGLDYGYTF. The CDR3 region has the DNA TGTGCCACCAGTGATCCGACAGGGCTCGACTATGGCTACACCTTC.

The V call is TRBV30, the J call TRBJ2-7; D not resolved. CDR3 length: 12 amino acids. CDR1 GTSNPN and CDR2 SVGIG come from the germline V gene (reference sequence). The V gene lost 0 bases and the J gene lost 5 bases, with 8 bases spanning the gap. Here the CDR3 DNA reads TGTGCCTGGAGTGTACTGGCGGACGAGCAGTACTTC. Translating it yields CAWSVLADEQYF. The full variable domain, in which reference TRBV30 and TRBJ2-7 provide the parts outside the CDR3, is SQTIHQWPATLVQPVGSPLSLECTVEGTSNPNLYWYRQAAGRGLQLLFYSVGIGQISSEVPQNLSASRPQDRQFILSSKKLLLSDSGFYLCAWSVLADEQYFGPGTRLTVT.

The V and J genes are TRBV29-1 and TRBJ1-2, with D possibly being TRBD1 (6 bases). Germline V gives CDR1 SQVTM, CDR2 ANQGSEA. The CDR3 runs to 13 residues. Trimming removed 4 bases from V and 4 bases from J, with 13 bases in between. The CDR3 is CSVGPGQTYGYTF. The CDR3 region has the DNA TGCAGCGTTGGCCCAGGACAGACCTATGGCTACACCTTC.

The chain recombines TRBV5-1 with TRBJ1-2; 9 bases are shared with TRBD1. The CDR3 covers 14 residues. V trimming: 3 bases; J trimming: 3 bases; junction bases outside the gene matches: 3. Looked up from germline, CDR1 is SGHRS and CDR2 is YFSETQ. This chain's CDR3 is CASSSQGADYGYTF. CDR3 coding DNA: TGCGCCAGCAGCTCACAGGGGGCGGACTATGGCTACACCTTC.

This clone has only a few counts. V and J are TRBV7-9 and TRBJ2-3; 11 positions match TRBD1. Per germline, CDR1 SEHNR and CDR2 FQNEAQ (reference sequence). The CDR3 is 16 residues long. V lost 6 bases, J lost 2 bases, and 7 bases stayed unmatched. The CDR3 bases are TGTGCCAGCAGACTCGGACAGGGGGCATCCACAGATACGCAGTATTTT. It encodes CASRLGQGASTDTQYF.

The CDR3 here is CASSSPTSGSQRNEQFF. The CDR3 bases are TGTGCCAGCAGCTCCCCGACTAGCGGGAGTCAGCGTAATGAGCAGTTCTTC. The V call is TRBV7-6, the J call TRBJ2-1, with 12 bases identical to TRBD2. J lost 7 bases, V lost 4 bases, and 11 bases had no gene match. The CDR3 covers 17 residues. Per germline, CDR1 SGHVS and CDR2 FNYEAQ.

The chain combines TRBV6-2 or TRBV6-3 with TRBJ1-5, with 7 positions matching TRBD1. Germline CDR1 MNHEY, CDR2 SVGEGT. This CDR3 is built from 15 residues. Germline trimming cut 5 bases from V and 1 base from J; bases unmatched to any gene: 5. This chain's CDR3 is CASSKGTASNQPQHF. CDR3 bases: TGTGCCAGCAGTAAAGGGACAGCCAGCAATCAGCCCCAGCATTTT.

V gene TRBV20-1 combines with J gene TRBJ1-1; D is unresolved. The V end lost 3 bases, the J end lost 5 bases, and 7 bases lay between the germline ends. The CDR3 loop spans 11 amino acids. CDR1 is DFQATT and CDR2 is SNEGSKA in the germline V gene (reference sequence). DNA of the CDR3: TGCAGTGCTAGTAAAGCGACTGAAGCTTTCTTT. It encodes CSASKATEAFF.

The gene calls are TRBV29-1 and TRBJ2-6; maybe TRBD1 (6 bases). Germline V lookup: CDR1 SQVTM, CDR2 ANQGSEA. This CDR3 is built from 16 residues. The V end lost 2 bases, the J end lost 0 bases, and 11 bases lay between the germline ends. CDR3 DNA sequence: TGCAGCGTTGAAAGGGACATACACTCTGGGGCCAACGTCCTGACTTTC. Amino acid sequence: CSVERDIHSGANVLTF.

The genes are TRBV18 and TRBJ2-2, with TRBD1 identical over 8 bases. The length of the CDR3 is 15 residues. From germline, CDR1 is KGHSH and CDR2 LQKENI. Germline trimming cut 0 bases from V and 5 bases from J; bases unmatched to any gene: 2. The CDR3 spells CASSPPWTGTGELFF. The CDR3 DNA sequence: TGTGCCAGCTCACCACCTTGGACAGGGACCGGGGAGCTGTTTTTT.

This rearrangement joins TRBV11-2 to TRBJ1-5; possibly TRBD1 for D (6 bases). Germline V gene data show CDR1 as SGHAT and CDR2 as FQNNGV. The CDR3 loop spans 15 amino acids. V gave up 5 bases and J gave up 4 bases, with 15 bases separating them. The CDR3 DNA reads TGTGCCAGCAGCGCCTCGGGACACCCAAATCAGCCCCAGCATTTT. Translated, it gives CASSASGHPNQPQHF. The full variable domain, completed using reference TRBV11-2 and TRBJ1-5, is EAGVAQSPRYKIIEKRQSVAFWCNPISGHATLYWYQQILGQGPKLLIQFQNNGVVDDSQLPKDRFSAERLKGVDSTLKIQPAKLEDSAVYLCASSASGHPNQPQHFGDGTRLSIL.

The chain employs TRBV25-1 and TRBJ1-6; TRBD1 is a possible D gene (6 bases). With 5 bases removed from V and 7 bases from J, the gap between germline ends came to 9 bases. The germline gives CDR1 MGHDK, CDR2 SYGVNS. The CDR3 covers 13 residues. The CDR3 DNA is TGTGCCAGCAGTCGGGACACAAATTCACCCCTCCACTTT. Residues: CASSRDTNSPLHF.

The chain recombines TRBV7-8 with TRBJ2-3; the D gene is possibly TRBD1 (6 bases). With 5 bases removed from V and 0 bases from J, the gap between germline ends came to 9 bases. This CDR3 has 14 residues. Germline lookup yields CDR1 SGHVS and CDR2 FQNEAQ. DNA for the CDR3: TGTGCCAGCAGCCCAGGGGCTAGCACAGATACGCAGTATTTT. As protein: CASSPGASTDTQYF.